What follows are 9 T cell receptor beta chains derived from one specimen sequenced in a study of blood T cell repertoires in COVID-19. Sequencing was performed with immunoSEQ multiplex PCR; in TCRdb, only in-frame clones are kept and a portion is missing. The sample holds 400,000 or so clones; approximately 86% are singletons and the top ten take 2.5% to 3.5%. The sample taken for sequencing was peripheral blood. Receptors were obtained from a human donor in a cohort sampled during active COVID-19.

This clone was observed a single time. V is TRBV5-1 and J is TRBJ2-1, with 7 bases identical to TRBD2. The CDR3 is 14 residues long. Germline CDR1 reads SGHRS; CDR2 reads YFSETQ. V was clipped by 3 bases and J by 7 bases; unmatched bases: 7. CDR3 DNA: TGCGCCAGCAGCTCAGGACTAGTCGTTAATGAGCAGTTCTTC. Protein: CASSSGLVVNEQFF. Variable domain in full (rest from reference TRBV5-1 and TRBJ2-1): KAGVTQTPRYLIKTRGQQVTLSCSPISGHRSVSWYQQTPGQGLQFLFEYFSETQRNKGNFPGRFSGRQFSNSRSEMNVSTLELGDSALYLCASSSGLVVNEQFFGPGTRLTVL.

The rearrangement joins TRBV9 to TRBJ1-4; D uncertain. Trimming removed 2 bases at V and 7 bases at J, with 21 bases between. The CDR3 covers 17 residues. CDR1 is SGDLS and CDR2 is YYNGEE in the germline V gene. The CDR3 here is CASSVRRGGRASEKLFF. The CDR3 DNA reads TGTGCCAGCAGCGTGCGGAGAGGAGGAAGGGCCAGTGAAAAACTGTTTTTT.

The genes are TRBV28 and TRBJ1-2, with D perhaps TRBD1 (5 bases). Trimming shortened V by 3 bases and J by 6 bases, and 11 bases separated the two germline ends. The CDR3 has 13 residues. Germline-derived CDR1 and CDR2 are MDHEN and SYDVKM. The CDR3 reads CASSFQGTDGYTF. Here the CDR3 DNA reads TGTGCCAGCAGTTTTCAGGGCACGGATGGCTACACCTTC.

The chain's CDR3 is CASSTTLWTGGSYEQYF. CDR3 nucleotides: TGCGCCAGCAGCACCACCCTTTGGACAGGGGGCTCCTACGAGCAGTACTTC. The chain is built from TRBV5-1 and TRBJ2-7, with 10 bases aligning to TRBD1. Germline V gives CDR1 SGHRS, CDR2 YFSETQ. The junction had 10 bases not matched to a gene; V was cut back by 4 bases and J by 0 bases. The CDR3 is 17 residues long.

In this sample, this clone turned up a few times. This chain connects TRBV7-9 to TRBJ2-7; no clear D. The CDR3 is 11 amino acids. Trimming shortened V by 0 bases and J by 6 bases, and 3 bases separated the two germline ends. Per the germline V gene, CDR1 is SEHNR and CDR2 is FQNEAQ (reference sequence). The CDR3 is CASSLAAEQYF. In DNA, the CDR3 is TGTGCCAGCAGCTTAGCGGCCGAGCAGTACTTC.

The chain has TRBV5-6 and TRBJ2-5; 8 bases align to TRBD1. The V segment lost 4 bases and the J segment 3 bases; nucleotides outside the gene matches: 8. The CDR3 is 15 residues long. Germline assignment: CDR1 SGHDT and CDR2 YYEEEE. CDR3 residues: CASSNLGQGEETQYF. CDR3 in DNA: TGTGCCAGCAGCAACTTAGGACAGGGTGAAGAGACCCAGTACTTC.

The chain is built from TRBV6-1 and TRBJ2-1; D is uncertain. This CDR3 is 15 amino acids long. Germline lookup yields CDR1 MNHNS and CDR2 SASEGT. Trimming cost V 0 bases and J 0 bases, with 6 bases left between them. The CDR3 coding sequence is TGTGCCAGCAGTGAAGCAGCTAGCTCCTACAATGAGCAGTTCTTC. This gives the protein CASSEAASSYNEQFF.

This chain uses TRBV19 with TRBJ2-2; tentatively, D is TRBD1 (6 bases). Germline V CDR1 and CDR2: LNHDA, SQIVND (reference sequence). The CDR3 consists of 16 residues. The V gene lost 5 bases and the J gene lost 9 bases, with 22 bases spanning the gap. CDR3 coding DNA: TGTGCCAGTAGTCCCCCGGGACAAGTGGGAGCCCGGGAGCTGTTTTTT. Translating it yields CASSPPGQVGARELFF.

This clone occurred once. The chain uses TRBV7-2 and TRBJ1-5, with unresolved D. V was trimmed by 0 bases and J by 6 bases, leaving 3 bases between them. The CDR3 spans 12 residues. Germline V lookup: CDR1 SGHTA, CDR2 FQGNSA. CDR3 sequence reads: CASSLAGQPQHF. The CDR3 region has the DNA TGTGCCAGCAGCTTAGCCGGTCAGCCCCAGCATTTT.